One and the same sample provided the 24 T cell receptor beta chains below, sequenced in a study of blood T cell repertoires in COVID-19. Profiling relied on immunoSEQ multiplex PCR, and the TCRdb table lists in-frame clones only, not all of them. The sample lists more than 95,000 clones; approximately 91% were seen once. The sample comprised peripheral blood. The receptors originated from a woman aged 80 or older with acute or convalescent COVID-19.

The genes are TRBV3-1 (or the pseudogene TRBV3-2) and TRBJ1-3; D is unclear. Trimming pared 0 bases from V and 0 bases from J, leaving 6 bases between. The germline gives CDR1 LGHDT, CDR2 YNNKEL (reference sequence). This CDR3 has 15 amino acids. The CDR3 bases are TGTGCCAGCAGCCAAGATCGGGTCTCTGGAAACACCATATATTTT. As protein: CASSQDRVSGNTIYF.

The rearrangement links TRBV18 to TRBJ1-3; TRBD1 agrees at 7 bases. V was clipped by 1 base and J by 0 bases; unmatched bases: 3. CDR1 is KGHSH, CDR2 LQKENI, per germline. This CDR3 is 16 amino acids long. This CDR3 reads CASSPQNRGSGNTIYF. The CDR3 DNA sequence: TGTGCCAGCTCACCACAGAACAGGGGCTCTGGAAACACCATATATTTT.

V usage is TRBV19 and J usage is TRBJ1-5, with 7 positions matching TRBD1. The CDR3 totals 15 residues. Germline lookup yields CDR1 LNHDA and CDR2 SQIVND (reference sequence). The junction had 10 bases not matched to a gene; V was cut back by 10 bases and J by 1 base. The CDR3 spells CATTRQGGSNQPQHF. CDR3 bases: TGTGCCACCACAAGACAGGGAGGAAGCAATCAGCCCCAGCATTTT.

The rearrangement joins TRBV23-1 to TRBJ1-1; 7 positions agree with TRBD1. TRBV23-1 is an open reading frame, and its role is uncertain. Trimming removed 0 bases from V and 10 bases from J; junction bases left unmatched: 5. The CDR3 is made up of 13 amino acids. For the CDR3, the DNA is TGCGCCAGCAGTCAATCCCAGGGGGAGATAGCTTTCTTT. Translated: CASSQSQGEIAFF.

This rearrangement joins TRBV11-2 to TRBJ1-3; possible D gene TRBD1, 5 bases. Trimming shortened V by 3 bases and J by 2 bases, and 8 bases separated the two germline ends. The CDR3 spans 14 residues. Looked up from germline, CDR1 is SGHAT and CDR2 is FQNNGV. The CDR3 protein is CASSFDRTGNTIYF. The CDR3 nucleotides are TGTGCCAGCAGCTTCGACAGAACTGGAAACACCATATATTTT.

The chain combines TRBV2 with TRBJ1-5; D is perhaps TRBD1 (6 bases). The CDR3 covers 16 residues. CDR1 is SNHLY, CDR2 FYNNEI, per germline. The V end lost 4 bases, the J end lost 6 bases, and 19 bases lay between the germline ends. CDR3: CASSVQGQAGGQPQHF. DNA for the CDR3: TGTGCCAGCAGTGTACAGGGCCAGGCTGGAGGTCAGCCCCAGCATTTT.

The V call is TRBV28, the J call TRBJ2-1; D is possibly TRBD2 (6 bases). The length of the CDR3 is 16 residues. V was trimmed by 2 bases and J by 0 bases, leaving 11 bases between them. CDR1 is MDHEN and CDR2 is SYDVKM in the germline V gene. The DNA of the CDR3 is TGTGCCAGCAGTTTAGGTTCTAGCGCCTCCTACAATGAGCAGTTCTTC. This codes for CASSLGSSASYNEQFF.

The rearrangement joins TRBV4-1 to TRBJ1-3; 10 bases are shared with TRBD1. CDR1 and CDR2 (germline): MGHRA, YSYEKL. J was trimmed by 0 bases and V by 6 bases; bases with no gene match: 5. The CDR3 length is 16 residues. CDR3 in DNA: TGCGCCAGCAGTACCGGGACAGGGGTCTCTGGAAACACCATATATTTT. Translation: CASSTGTGVSGNTIYF.

The gene calls are TRBV3-1 (or the pseudogene TRBV3-2) and TRBJ2-1; D may be TRBD2 (6 bases). This CDR3 region has 13 residues. Trimming cost V 0 bases and J 7 bases, with 7 bases left between them. CDR1 and CDR2 from the germline V gene are LGHDT and YNNKEL (reference sequence). The CDR3 is CASSQDGGNEQFF. In DNA, the CDR3 is TGTGCCAGCAGCCAAGATGGGGGGAATGAGCAGTTCTTC.

The CDR3 DNA sequence: TGTGCCAGCAGGCCGGGACTAGCGGACTACGAGCAGTACTTC. Translating gives CASRPGLADYEQYF. V and J are TRBV6-5 and TRBJ2-7; 11 bases align to TRBD2. CDR3 size: 14 residues. V shed 6 bases, J shed 3 bases, and the junction held 4 bases outside the gene matches. From germline, CDR1 is MNHEY and CDR2 SVGAGI.

The J gene is TRBJ1-3, the V gene TRBV3-1 (or the pseudogene TRBV3-2); D might be TRBD1 (6 bases). Germline V gene sequence: CDR1 LGHDT, CDR2 YNNKEL (reference sequence). V lost 1 base and J lost 4, with 17 bases in between. The CDR3 is 17 amino acids. The CDR3 nucleotides are TGTGCCAGCAGCCAAGGAATATCAGGGGCCACCGGAAACACCATATATTTT. It encodes CASSQGISGATGNTIYF.

The chain is built from TRBV6-5 and TRBJ1-2; 7 positions match TRBD1. The CDR3 consists of 13 residues. The junction had 4 bases not matched to a gene; V was cut back by 5 bases and J by 4 bases. Germline V gene lookup returns CDR1 MNHEY and CDR2 SVGAGI. The CDR3 DNA reads TGTGCCAGCAGTCCGACAGGGTTCTATGGCTACACCTTC. It is translated as CASSPTGFYGYTF.

The CDR3 region has the DNA TGTGCCAGCAGTTTTACCCACAGGGTTCCTAATTCACCCCTCCACTTT. It is translated as CASSFTHRVPNSPLHF. The rearrangement joins TRBV27 to TRBJ1-6, with TRBD1 as a possible D gene (6 bases). The germline gives CDR1 MNHEY, CDR2 SMNVEV (reference sequence). The CDR3 has 16 amino acids. The ends were cut back, 3 bases at V and 6 bases at J, with 15 bases in the middle.

The gene calls are TRBV7-3 and TRBJ2-7, with 9 positions matching TRBD1. The CDR3 is 14 residues long. Germline loops: CDR1 SGHTA, CDR2 FQGTGA. With V trimmed by 5 bases and J by 6 bases, 8 bases remained unmatched. The CDR3 here is CASSPTGQGGEQYF. In nucleotides, the CDR3 is TGTGCCAGCAGCCCTACGGGACAGGGCGGCGAGCAGTACTTC.

The rearrangement links TRBV13 to TRBJ1-3, with D perhaps TRBD1 (5 bases). The CDR3 spans 17 residues. The V end was cut by 5 bases, the J end by 0 bases, with 17 bases between. Per the germline V gene, CDR1 is PRHDT and CDR2 is FYEKMQ (reference sequence). CDR3 coding DNA: TGTGCCAGCAGCGAATATACTCGACAGTCCTCTGGAAACACCATATATTTT. It translates to CASSEYTRQSSGNTIYF.

This clone was observed a handful of times. The V and J genes are TRBV2 and TRBJ1-5; D may be TRBD1 (5 bases). V was cut by 4 bases and J by 2 bases, with 9 bases left in between. Per the germline V gene, CDR1 is SNHLY and CDR2 is FYNNEI. The CDR3 covers 14 residues. CDR3 amino acids: CASSVGGGNQPQHF. The CDR3 region has the DNA TGTGCCAGCAGTGTGGGGGGTGGCAATCAGCCCCAGCATTTT.

This chain connects TRBV7-5 to TRBJ2-1; the D call TRBD2 from the table was never checked on the DNA. TRBV7-5 corresponds to a pseudogene. This CDR3 contains 17 residues. The CDR3 nucleotides read TGTGCCAGAACCGGGACTAGCGGGGGGGTCTCCTACAATGAGCAGTTCTTC. This encodes CARTGTSGGVSYNEQFF.

The V call is TRBV5-1, the J call TRBJ2-7; 9 bases match TRBD1. The CDR3 runs 15 residues. Trimming cost V 4 bases and J 5 bases; bases outside gene matches: 10. Germline CDR1 reads SGHRS; CDR2 reads YFSETQ. The CDR3 region is CASSGPGTGLHEQYF. The CDR3 DNA follows: TGCGCCAGCAGCGGACCCGGGACAGGGCTACACGAGCAGTACTTC.

This sequence joins TRBV2 and TRBJ2-5; 13 bases align to TRBD2. Per germline, CDR1 SNHLY and CDR2 FYNNEI. Trimming at V came to 6 bases and at J to 5 bases, leaving 3 bases not matched to a gene. The CDR3 loop spans 14 amino acids. The CDR3 spells CASRTSGGAETQYF. The CDR3 DNA reads TGTGCCAGCAGAACTAGCGGGGGGGCTGAGACCCAGTACTTC. The variable domain in full, completed from reference TRBV2 and TRBJ2-5, reads EPEVTQTPSHQVTQMGQEVILRCVPISNHLYFYWYRQILGQKVEFLVSFYNNEISEKSEIFDDQFSVERPDGSNFTLKIRSTKLEDSAMYFCASRTSGGAETQYFGPGTRLLVL.

This chain connects TRBV4-1 to TRBJ2-1; D unclear. V lost 0 bases, J lost 9 bases, and 12 bases lay in between. The V gene's germline CDR1 is MGHRA and CDR2 YSYEKL. The CDR3 spans 14 residues. As DNA, the CDR3 is TGCGCCAGCAGCCAAGATCCTCGTGGCACTGAGCAGTTCTTC. This translates into CASSQDPRGTEQFF.

The chain links TRBV7-9 to TRBJ1-2; 9 nucleotides align to TRBD1. Germline V gene data show CDR1 as SEHNR and CDR2 as FQNEAQ (reference sequence). The CDR3 spans 14 residues. J was trimmed by 3 bases and V by 5 bases; bases with no gene match: 4. CDR3 in amino acids: CASSPGQGDYGYTF. In nucleotides, the CDR3 is TGTGCCAGCAGCCCGGGACAGGGAGACTATGGCTACACCTTC. Looking up the rest from reference TRBV7-9 and TRBJ1-2 gives the full variable domain: DTGVSQNPRHKITKRGQNVTFRCDPISEHNRLYWYRQTLGQGPEFLTYFQNEAQLEKSRLLSDRFSAERPKGSFSTLEIQRTEQGDSAMYLCASSPGQGDYGYTFGSGTRLTVV.

This chain joins TRBV14 and TRBJ2-5; maybe TRBD2 (5 bases). The V and J ends lost 5 bases and 2 bases respectively, with 9 bases between them. Germline V gene data show CDR1 as SGHDN and CDR2 as FVKESK. The CDR3 runs to 13 residues. CDR3 loop: CASSSGIQETQYF. The CDR3 DNA sequence: TGTGCCAGCAGCTCCGGGATTCAAGAGACCCAGTACTTC.

This clone was recorded only once. This chain connects TRBV21-1 to TRBJ1-5. TRBV21-1 is labeled a pseudogene. The CDR3 extends over 10 amino acids. CDR3 DNA: TGTGCCAGCAGCTTCCACTCTGGGCATTTT. Translation: CASSFHSGHF.

This clone was picked up one time. The chain carries TRBV6-2 or TRBV6-3 and TRBJ1-5; TRBD1 is a possible D gene (6 bases). Between the trimmed V and J ends, which lost 5 bases and 7 bases, there was a span of 12 bases. The germline V gene encodes CDR1 MNHEY and CDR2 SVGEGT. The CDR3 runs 13 residues. The CDR3 DNA reads as TGTGCCAGCAGTCCCAGGGGACGACAGCCCCAGCATTTT. This gives the protein CASSPRGRQPQHF.